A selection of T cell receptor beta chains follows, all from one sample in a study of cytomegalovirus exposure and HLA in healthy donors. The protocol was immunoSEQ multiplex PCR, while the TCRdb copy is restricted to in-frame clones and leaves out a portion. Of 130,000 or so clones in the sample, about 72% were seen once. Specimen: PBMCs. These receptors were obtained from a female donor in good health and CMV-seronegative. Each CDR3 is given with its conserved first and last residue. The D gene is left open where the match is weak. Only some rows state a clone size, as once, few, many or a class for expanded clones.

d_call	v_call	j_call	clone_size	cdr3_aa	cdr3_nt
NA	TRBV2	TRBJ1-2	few	CASSADGGGYGYTF	TGTGCCAGCAGCGCGGACGGGGGAGGCTACGGCTACACCTTC
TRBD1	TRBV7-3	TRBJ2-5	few	CASSLTGGAQTQYF	TGTGCCAGCAGCTTAACAGGGGGCGCCCAGACCCAGTACTTC
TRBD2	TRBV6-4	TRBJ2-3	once	CASSETSGGTDTQYF	TGTGCCAGCAGTGAGACTAGCGGGGGCACAGATACGCAGTATTTT
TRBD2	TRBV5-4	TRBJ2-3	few	CASSRGTSGSSLSDTQYF	TGTGCCAGCAGCCGAGGGACTAGCGGGAGTAGTCTATCAGATACGCAGTATTTT
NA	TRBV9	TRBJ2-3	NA	CASSSETGASDTQYF	TGTGCCAGCAGCTCAGAGACTGGGGCGTCAGATACGCAGTATTTT
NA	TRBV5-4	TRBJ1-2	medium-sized	CASSLFGSGLGGYTF	TGTGCCAGCAGCTTGTTCGGGTCCGGTCTAGGAGGCTACACCTTC
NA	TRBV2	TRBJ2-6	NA	CASTGESGANVLTF	TGTGCCAGCACGGGAGAATCTGGGGCCAACGTCCTGACTTTC
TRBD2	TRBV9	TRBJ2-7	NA	CASSVTSGRVGEQYF	TGTGCCAGCAGCGTCACTAGCGGGAGGGTTGGCGAGCAGTACTTC
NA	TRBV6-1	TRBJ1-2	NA	CASSESVGDYGYTF	TGTGCCAGCAGTGAATCGGTCGGGGACTATGGCTACACCTTC
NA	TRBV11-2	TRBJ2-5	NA	CASSLVAAGGETQYF	TGTGCCAGCAGCTTAGTAGCGGCAGGCGGTGAGACCCAGTACTTC
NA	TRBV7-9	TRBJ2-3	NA	CASSFQEGDTQYF	TGTGCCAGCAGCTTCCAGGAGGGAGATACGCAGTATTTT